This entry describes one T cell receptor (beta chain). Losses at the gene ends were 5 bases for V and 9 bases for J; bases not matched to a gene: 4. The CDR3 totals 13 residues. Germline V gene lookup returns CDR1 MNHEY and CDR2 SVGAGI. The sample originates from a study of blood T cell repertoires in COVID-19. Study information: Sites across the United States, Italy and Spain contributed samples from acute and convalescent COVID-19.

Original processing notes: Amplification with reference gene primers provided the estimates of nucleated cell counts. Sequenced by immunoSEQ multiplex PCR; TCRdb stores in-frame clones only, minus some. V and J calls and clone size follow that table, whereas D and trimming were derived from the DNA. The repertoire holds about 210,000 clones, around 88% seen once, with roughly 8.8% in the top ten. Specimen: peripheral blood. This clonotype was obtained from a woman aged 45-65 years with acute or convalescent COVID-19. The chain is built from TRBV6-5 and TRBJ2-4; 10 positions match TRBD2. CDR3 sequence reads: CASSLAGESIQYF. CDR3 bases: TGTGCCAGCAGTCTAGCGGGAGAGAGCATTCAGTACTTC.